Below, 13 T cell receptor beta chains from the same sample are listed, as sequenced in a study of PD-1 blockade in classical Hodgkin lymphoma. This table comes from immunoSEQ multiplex PCR, and its TCRdb copy is limited to in-frame clones, with some not included. The top ten hold around an eighth of the sample, which has 50,000 to 75,000 clones, more than 70% seen once. Each and every patient relapsed after autologous stem cell transplantation, and patients got differing brentuximab vedotin exposure. The sample consisted of peripheral blood mononuclear cells (PBMCs), taken at baseline. The receptors here all came from a human donor with classical Hodgkin lymphoma.

The chain uses TRBV7-9 and TRBJ2-5; 12 bases map to TRBD2. J was trimmed by 6 bases and V by 2 bases; bases with no gene match: 7. The CDR3 is 16 amino acids. Germline V gene sequence: CDR1 SEHNR, CDR2 FQNEAQ (reference sequence). This chain's CDR3 is CASSLLAGGLRKTQYF. The CDR3 region has the DNA TGTGCCAGCAGCTTACTAGCGGGGGGGCTGAGAAAGACCCAGTACTTC.

This chain uses TRBV27 with TRBJ2-1, with unresolved D. The CDR3 covers 13 residues. Germline CDR1 is MNHEY and CDR2 is SMNVEV (reference sequence). V lost 7 bases, J lost 6 bases, and 13 bases lay in between. CDR3 in DNA: TGTGCCAGCACCCGGAGAGGTGTCAATGAGCAGTTCTTC. It translates to CASTRRGVNEQFF.

The chain carries TRBV6-1 and TRBJ2-7; unclear D gene. Germline V gene sequence: CDR1 MNHNS, CDR2 SASEGT. The CDR3 totals 11 residues. Trimming shortened V by 6 bases and J by 0 bases, and 3 bases separated the two germline ends. CDR3 coding DNA: TGTGCCAGCAGCCACTCCTACGAGCAGTACTTC. Residues: CASSHSYEQYF.

This chain joins TRBV9 and TRBJ2-3; 9 nucleotides align to TRBD1. Germline V gene lookup returns CDR1 SGDLS and CDR2 YYNGEE. The CDR3 has 15 amino acids. V lost 4 bases, J lost 3 bases, and 6 bases stayed unmatched. The CDR3 loop reads CASSTGTGLTDTQYF. The CDR3 DNA reads TGTGCCAGCAGCACCGGGACAGGGCTGACAGATACGCAGTATTTT.

In its sample, this clone was seen once. This chain joins TRBV4-2 and TRBJ1-4; D is uncertain. V lost 4 bases, J lost 3 bases, and 3 bases lay in between. Germline V lookup: CDR1 LGHNA, CDR2 YNFKEQ. This CDR3 is 12 amino acids long. CDR3 region: CASSPANEKLFF. The CDR3 region has the DNA TGTGCCAGCAGCCCTGCTAATGAAAAACTGTTTTTT.

This rearrangement joins TRBV28 to TRBJ1-1; TRBD1 aligns across 7 bases. The junction had 4 bases not matched to a gene; V was cut back by 2 bases and J by 7 bases. This CDR3 is 13 amino acids long. The germline gives CDR1 MDHEN, CDR2 SYDVKM. The CDR3 DNA is TGTGCCAGCAGTTTAGCCCGGGACAGTGAAGCTTTCTTT. As protein: CASSLARDSEAFF.

The rearrangement joins TRBV11-3 to TRBJ2-1; 10 bases line up with TRBD1. The CDR3 runs 14 residues. Germline V gene sequence: CDR1 SGHNT, CDR2 YENEEA. Trimming cost V 5 bases and J 8 bases; bases outside gene matches: 6. The CDR3, as DNA: TGTGCCAGCAGCCCAGGGACAGGGGTCCATGAGCAGTTCTTC. Protein product: CASSPGTGVHEQFF.

The chain recombines TRBV6-5 with TRBJ1-1; D is perhaps TRBD1 (5 bases). CDR1 and CDR2 from the germline V gene are MNHEY and SVGAGI. V shed 5 bases and J shed 1 base, with 11 bases lying between them. This CDR3 contains 14 residues. CDR3: CASSKAQGNTEAFF. CDR3 sequence (DNA): TGTGCCAGCAGTAAGGCCCAGGGGAACACTGAAGCTTTCTTT.

The gene calls are TRBV7-8 and TRBJ2-5; 12 nucleotides align to TRBD2. CDR1 is SGHVS and CDR2 is FQNEAQ in the germline V gene. The CDR3 runs 16 residues. J gave up 2 bases and V 1 base, and 2 bases lay outside the gene matches. The CDR3: CASSLGTSGAQETQYF. The CDR3 bases are TGTGCCAGCAGCTTAGGGACTAGCGGGGCTCAAGAGACCCAGTACTTC.

This clone was picked up one time. The chain combines TRBV28 with TRBJ1-5; 8 bases line up with TRBD1. V trimming: 6 bases; J trimming: 2 bases; junction bases outside the gene matches: 3. There are 14 residues in the CDR3. CDR1 is MDHEN and CDR2 is SYDVKM in the germline V gene. CDR3 nucleotides: TGTGCCAGCAGAAAGGGACAGGGCAATCAGCCCCAGCATTTT. Translation gives CASRKGQGNQPQHF.

The rearrangement links TRBV15 to TRBJ2-3; a possible D gene is TRBD2 (6 bases). Trimming removed 0 bases at V and 0 bases at J, with 10 bases between. This CDR3 is built from 16 residues. From germline, CDR1 is LNHNV and CDR2 YYDKDF (reference sequence). CDR3: CATSRDYGGSTDTQYF. The CDR3 coding sequence is TGTGCCACCAGCAGAGATTACGGGGGAAGCACAGATACGCAGTATTTT.

This chain joins TRBV19 and TRBJ2-7, with D possibly matching TRBD1 (6 bases). Germline CDR1 reads LNHDA; CDR2 reads SQIVND (reference sequence). CDR3 size: 14 residues. V was trimmed by 3 bases and J by 1 base, leaving 10 bases between them. DNA for the CDR3: TGTGCCAGTAGTATGGGCAGGGGATCCTACGAGCAGTACTTC. It is translated as CASSMGRGSYEQYF.

The V and J genes are TRBV21-1 and TRBJ2-7; the DNA was not used to check the table's D call, TRBD1. TRBV21-1 is assigned pseudogene status. The CDR3 is 13 residues long. The CDR3 reads CARRLDSIYEQYF. CDR3 in DNA: TGTGCCCGAAGATTAGACAGCATTTACGAGCAGTACTTC.